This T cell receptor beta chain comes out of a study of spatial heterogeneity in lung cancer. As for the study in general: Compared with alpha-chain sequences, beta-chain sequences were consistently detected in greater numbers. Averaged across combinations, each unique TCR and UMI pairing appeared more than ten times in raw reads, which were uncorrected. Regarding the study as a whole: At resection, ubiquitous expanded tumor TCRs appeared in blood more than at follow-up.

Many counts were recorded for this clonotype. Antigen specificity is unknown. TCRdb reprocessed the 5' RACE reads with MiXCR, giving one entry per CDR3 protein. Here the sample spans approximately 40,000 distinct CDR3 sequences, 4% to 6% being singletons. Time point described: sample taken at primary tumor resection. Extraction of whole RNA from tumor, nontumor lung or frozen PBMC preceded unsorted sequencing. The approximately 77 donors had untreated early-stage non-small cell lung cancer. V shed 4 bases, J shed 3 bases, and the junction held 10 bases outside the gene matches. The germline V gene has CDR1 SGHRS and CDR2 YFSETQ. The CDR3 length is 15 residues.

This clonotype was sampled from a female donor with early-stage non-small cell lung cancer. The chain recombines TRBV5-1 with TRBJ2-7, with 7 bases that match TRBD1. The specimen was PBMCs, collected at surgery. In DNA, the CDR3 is TGCGCCAGCAGCCTAACAGGGGTCCCTAACTACGAGCAGTACTTC. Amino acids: CASSLTGVPNYEQYF.